These 16 T cell receptor beta chains were all obtained from the same sample, sequenced in a study of blood T cell repertoires in COVID-19. Generated by immunoSEQ multiplex PCR, the TCRdb table keeps only in-frame clones and is missing some. This table holds approximately 170,000 clones, 70% to 80% found once. The sequencing sample was made of peripheral blood. The receptors derive from a woman aged 45 to 65 with acute or convalescent COVID-19.

The genes are TRBV19 and TRBJ2-1, with D possibly being TRBD2 (5 bases). CDR1 and CDR2 from the germline V gene are LNHDA and SQIVND (reference sequence). CDR3 size: 12 residues. V was pared by 5 bases and J by 9 bases, with 11 bases between. This chain's CDR3 is CASSSDWSEQFF. The DNA for the CDR3 is TGTGCCAGTAGTTCGGACTGGAGTGAGCAGTTCTTC. Full variable domain (rest looked up from reference TRBV19 and TRBJ2-1): DGGITQSPKYLFRKEGQNVTLSCEQNLNHDAMYWYRQDPGQGLRLIYYSQIVNDFQKGDIAEGYSVSREKKESFPLTVTSAQKNPTAFYLCASSSDWSEQFFGPGTRLTVL.

This chain joins TRBV7-9 and TRBJ2-5; D gene uncertain. The length of the CDR3 is 15 residues. V dropped 1 base and J dropped 2 bases, with 11 bases sitting between them. Germline V gene lookup returns CDR1 SEHNR and CDR2 FQNEAQ (reference sequence). The CDR3, as DNA: TGTGCCAGCAGCTTAGGAGGAAAGAGGCAAGAGACCCAGTACTTC. It specifies CASSLGGKRQETQYF.

This clone was detected once. The chain couples TRBV5-6 to TRBJ2-6; D remains ambiguous. Germline V gives CDR1 SGHDT, CDR2 YYEEEE. The CDR3 is 14 amino acids. V was shortened by 5 bases and J by 4 bases, with 10 bases between the two germline ends. As DNA, the CDR3 is TGTGCCAGCAGGGCGGAGATAGGGGCCAACGTCCTGACTTTC. It codes for CASRAEIGANVLTF. The full variable domain, in which reference TRBV5-6 and TRBJ2-6 provide the parts outside the CDR3, is DAGVTQSPTHLIKTRGQQVTLRCSPKSGHDTVSWYQQALGQGPQFIFQYYEEEERQRGNFPDRFSGHQFPNYSSELNVNALLLGDSALYLCASRAEIGANVLTFGAGSRLTVL.

This clone is labeled as large. This chain uses TRBV29-1 with TRBJ2-3; tentatively, D is TRBD2 (5 bases). This CDR3 has 13 residues. The V gene lost 7 bases and the J gene lost 0 bases, with 11 bases spanning the gap. CDR1 and CDR2 from the germline V gene are SQVTM and ANQGSEA. CDR3 in amino acids: CSGGYTSTDTQYF. CDR3 coding DNA: TGCAGCGGAGGGTACACTAGCACAGATACGCAGTATTTT.

This chain connects TRBV9 to TRBJ2-6, with D possibly being TRBD1 (5 bases). Trimming took off 4 bases at V and 2 bases at J, with 10 bases between the two ends. Germline V gives CDR1 SGDLS, CDR2 YYNGEE. The CDR3 spans 15 residues. The CDR3 DNA reads TGTGCCAGCAGCCCCACAGGAACTGGGGCCAACGTCCTGACTTTC. It translates to CASSPTGTGANVLTF.

This clone was observed once. V and J are TRBV12-5 and TRBJ2-3, with 8 bases aligning to TRBD1. The CDR3 has 15 residues. Germline lookup yields CDR1 LGHNT and CDR2 FRNRAP. J gave up 1 base and V 5 bases, and 5 bases lay outside the gene matches. CDR3 nucleotides: TGTGCTAGTGGTAGACAGGGGCTCCGCACAGATACGCAGTATTTT. It translates to CASGRQGLRTDTQYF.

The chain couples TRBV19 to TRBJ2-7; 7 bases are a match to TRBD2. The germline V gene has CDR1 LNHDA and CDR2 SQIVND (reference sequence). After removal of 3 bases from V and 4 bases from J, the junction contained 6 bases not matched to a gene. CDR3 length: 14 residues. CDR3 nucleotide sequence: TGTGCCAGTAGTATTTCGGGAGGCTGGTACGAGCAGTACTTC. Amino acids: CASSISGGWYEQYF.

The chain links TRBV29-1 to TRBJ2-7; 10 bases are shared with TRBD1. The CDR3 runs to 13 residues. Germline CDR1 and CDR2: SQVTM and ANQGSEA. The V and J ends lost 4 bases and 6 bases, in that order; junction bases with no gene match: 6. The DNA of the CDR3 is TGCAGCGTTGCCGGGACAGGGGTTCGCGAGCAGTACTTC. Translated, it gives CSVAGTGVREQYF.

This clone was observed a handful of times. This sequence joins TRBV7-9 and TRBJ1-4; TRBD1 is a possible D gene (5 bases). This CDR3 spans 16 amino acids. V dropped 4 bases and J dropped 3 bases, with 15 bases sitting between them. Germline V lookup: CDR1 SEHNR, CDR2 FQNEAQ (reference sequence). The CDR3 loop reads CASSSFRGGSNEKLFF. CDR3 DNA: TGTGCCAGCAGCTCCTTCCGCGGGGGGTCTAATGAAAAACTGTTTTTT.

This clone has only one observation. The chain recombines TRBV5-5 with TRBJ1-2; D is ambiguous. The germline V gene has CDR1 SGHKS and CDR2 YYEKEE (reference sequence). Trimming removed 1 base at V and 4 bases at J, with 11 bases between. The CDR3 covers 14 residues. CDR3 residues: CASSLWRQSYGYTF. DNA of the CDR3: TGTGCCAGCAGCTTGTGGAGGCAGTCCTATGGCTACACCTTC.

This chain links TRBV5-1 with TRBJ1-1; D ambiguous. Germline V gives CDR1 SGHRS, CDR2 YFSETQ. V dropped 0 bases and J dropped 2 bases, with 11 bases sitting between them. The CDR3 contains 15 residues. The CDR3 coding sequence is TGCGCCAGCAGCTTGGCCCTCGGGGTTAACACTGAAGCTTTCTTT. Its protein product is CASSLALGVNTEAFF.

This clone was observed a few times. The V and J genes are TRBV27 and TRBJ2-7; 7 bases line up with TRBD1. With 7 bases clipped from V and 0 bases from J, the junction kept 9 bases outside the gene matches. The germline CDR1 and CDR2 sequences are MNHEY and SMNVEV (reference sequence). The CDR3 runs 15 residues. As DNA, the CDR3 is TGTGCCAGCAAACGAGGGGCAGGGGGCTCCTACGAGCAGTACTTC. It is translated as CASKRGAGGSYEQYF.

This clone was detected once. The DNA of the CDR3 is TGTGCCAGCTCACCAGGAGGAGATCTCTATGGCTACACCTTC. It translates to CASSPGGDLYGYTF. This chain connects TRBV18 to TRBJ1-2; D ambiguous. This CDR3 has 14 residues. V was shortened by 2 bases and J by 4 bases, with 11 bases between the two germline ends. Germline CDR1 and CDR2: KGHSH and LQKENI.

This clone appeared once. DNA of the CDR3: TGTGCCGAGAAAAAGGCCGGGACAGGTGCCACCGGGGAGCTGTTTTTT. Translating gives CAEKKAGTGATGELFF. The chain combines TRBV30 with TRBJ2-2; 8 positions match TRBD1. V shed 8 bases, J shed 4 bases, and the junction held 15 bases outside the gene matches. Germline V CDR1 and CDR2: GTSNPN, SVGIG (reference sequence). This CDR3 has 16 amino acids.

This clone occurred a few times. The chain has TRBV3-1 (or the pseudogene TRBV3-2) and TRBJ2-1, with 7 bases matching TRBD2. V shed 4 bases and J 2 bases; nucleotides not matched to a gene: 8. The germline V gene has CDR1 LGHDT and CDR2 YNNKEL (reference sequence). CDR3 size: 16 residues. CDR3: CASSPTAGTPYNEQFF. CDR3 nucleotides: TGTGCCAGCAGCCCAACAGCGGGGACCCCCTACAATGAGCAGTTCTTC.

The chain couples TRBV28 to TRBJ1-5; D gene ambiguous. The germline V gene has CDR1 MDHEN and CDR2 SYDVKM. The CDR3 is made up of 15 amino acids. V was shortened by 8 bases and J by 0 bases, with 14 bases between the two germline ends. In DNA, the CDR3 is TGTGCCAGCGTTACGGGGATCTATAGCAATCAGCCCCAGCATTTT. It is translated as CASVTGIYSNQPQHF. Supplemented by reference TRBV28 and TRBJ1-5, the full variable domain reads DVKVTQSSRYLVKRTGEKVFLECVQDMDHENMFWYRQDPGLGLRLIYFSYDVKMKEKGDIPEGYSVSREKKERFSLILESASTNQTSMYLCASVTGIYSNQPQHFGDGTRLSIL.